The clone carrying this TCR beta chain was seen repeatedly, ten times or more. Its antigen is not identified. The data derive from a study of identical twins. V was shortened by 0 bases and J by 6 bases, with 13 bases between the two germline ends. The germline gives CDR1 DFQATT, CDR2 SNEGSKA (reference sequence). This CDR3 spans 14 amino acids. MiXCR, applied by TCRdb to the 5' RACE reads, yields one record per CDR3 protein. The sample contains 350,000 to 450,000 distinct CDR3 sequences, under 20% of which appear only once. General study findings and limits: Out-of-frame alpha sequences common to twins exhibited an excess of low generation probability. The abundant beta clonotypes from cord blood had fewer insertions, and memory repertoires had none of this. One should note that invariant MAIT and iNKT cells could partly confound zero-insertion analyses. Models underpredicted monozygotic twin sharing of out-of-frame TCR alpha.

The TCR was taken from a man aged 45-60 years in good health. The chain uses TRBV20-1 and TRBJ2-3; D not resolved. Input material: naive T cells sorted from blood. This chain's CDR3 is CSARDPWVRDTQYF. CDR3 in DNA: TGCAGTGCTAGAGACCCTTGGGTTCGGGATACGCAGTATTTT.